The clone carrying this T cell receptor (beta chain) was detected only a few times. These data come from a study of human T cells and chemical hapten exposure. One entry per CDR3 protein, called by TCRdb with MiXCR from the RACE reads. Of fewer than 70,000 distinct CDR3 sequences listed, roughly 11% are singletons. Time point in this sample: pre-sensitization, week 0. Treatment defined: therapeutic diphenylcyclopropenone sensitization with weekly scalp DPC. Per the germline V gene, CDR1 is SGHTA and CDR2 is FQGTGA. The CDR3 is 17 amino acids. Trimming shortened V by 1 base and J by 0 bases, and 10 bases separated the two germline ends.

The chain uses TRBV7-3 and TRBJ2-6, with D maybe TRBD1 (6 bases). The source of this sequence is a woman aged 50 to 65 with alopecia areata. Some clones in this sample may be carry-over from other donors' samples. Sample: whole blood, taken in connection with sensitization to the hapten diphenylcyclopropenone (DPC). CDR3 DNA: TGTGCCAGCAGCTTAATGGCCAGGGGCTCTGGGGCCAACGTCCTGACTTTC. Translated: CASSLMARGSGANVLTF.